This T cell receptor beta chain came from a study of CD8 T cells in Susac syndrome. The authors reverse transcribed roughly 0.5 to 1 ug RNA with random hexamers. TCRdb re-analysed the immunoSEQ multiplex PCR reads in MiXCR, keeping a single row per CDR3 protein. This sample carries around 85,000 distinct CDR3 sequences, just under 95% of them seen once, and the ten largest clones take under 0.6%. A note on this clonotype: The antigen is unknown.

V shed 0 bases and J shed 1 base, with 15 bases lying between them. Germline CDR1 MNHEY, CDR2 SVGEGT. The CDR3 extends over 17 amino acids. General study points: The TCR sequencing and HLA analysis in the study involved a relatively small number of individuals, as the study acknowledged.

The source is a human donor with Susac syndrome. The chain couples TRBV6-2 or TRBV6-3 to TRBJ1-1, with a possible D match to TRBD1 (5 bases). Sequenced sample: CD8+ T cells from PBMCs. CDR3: CASSYSPGYPSNTEAFF. The CDR3 nucleotides read TGTGCCAGCAGTTACTCGCCAGGGTACCCGTCGAACACTGAAGCTTTCTTT.